This T cell receptor beta chain was profiled in a study of vaccination effects on CD4 cells after COVID-19. The assay was immunoSEQ multiplex PCR, and TCRdb's table has in-frame clones only and misses some. The sample has tens of thousands of clones, approximately 67% seen once. The V end lost 2 bases, the J end lost 5 bases, and 15 bases lay between the germline ends. The CDR3 runs 16 residues. The V gene's germline CDR1 is KGHSH and CDR2 LQKENI. As for this clone: The antigen is not known.

A 10-day culture period preceded the isolation of CD4+ T cells. No vaccinee had earlier SARS-CoV-2 infection, and nucleocapsid antibodies were negative. Study-wide results and caveats: Marked clonal contraction of both clone types appeared late after vaccination.

This specimen was CD4+ T cells from PBMCs cultured without peptide, taken before COVID-19 vaccination. The chain employs TRBV18 and TRBJ1-4, with D hard to call. This receptor was identified in a human donor who received a COVID-19 vaccine. The CDR3: CASSPNVVAANEKLFF. As DNA, the CDR3 is TGTGCCAGCTCACCAAATGTGGTGGCAGCAAATGAAAAACTGTTTTTT.